Listed here are 18 T cell receptor beta chains from one sample, sequenced in a study of cytomegalovirus exposure and HLA in healthy donors. Libraries were prepared by immunoSEQ multiplex PCR; TCRdb keeps only in-frame clonotypes and omits some of them. The table includes 100,000 to 150,000 clones, nearly 90% detected once. The sequenced sample consisted of PBMCs. The receptors derive from a woman under 30 in good health and CMV-seronegative.

CDR3 amino acids: CASSPPVGQGLTDTQYF. CDR3 DNA sequence: TGTGCCAGCTCACCGCCTGTTGGACAGGGGTTAACAGATACGCAGTATTTT. The J gene is TRBJ2-3, the V gene TRBV18; 9 bases match TRBD1. This CDR3 is built from 17 residues. Germline CDR1 reads KGHSH; CDR2 reads LQKENI. V lost 3 bases, J lost 3 bases, and 10 bases stayed unmatched. Based on the CDR3 plus reference TRBV18 and TRBJ2-3, the full variable domain is NAGVMQNPRHLVRRRGQEARLRCSPMKGHSHVYWYRQLPEEGLKFMVYLQKENIIDESGMPKERFSAEFPKEGPSILRIQQVVRGDSAAYFCASSPPVGQGLTDTQYFGPGTRLTVL.

J is TRBJ2-1 and V is TRBV27; 10 bases line up with TRBD2. V was clipped by 5 bases and J by 4 bases; unmatched bases: 2. The CDR3 contains 14 residues. In germline, CDR1 is MNHEY, CDR2 SMNVEV (reference sequence). In nucleotides, the CDR3 is TGTGCCAGCAGTCTAGCGGGGGAGTACAATGAGCAGTTCTTC. Translating gives CASSLAGEYNEQFF.

The V gene is TRBV7-9, the J gene TRBJ1-2, with 7 positions matching TRBD1. Trimming removed 1 base from V and 4 bases from J; junction bases left unmatched: 3. CDR1 and CDR2 from the germline V gene are SEHNR and FQNEAQ (reference sequence). The length of the CDR3 is 14 residues. The CDR3 sequence: CASSLEGAGYGYTF. For the CDR3, the DNA is TGTGCCAGCAGCTTAGAGGGGGCGGGCTATGGCTACACCTTC.

The chain couples TRBV4-1 to TRBJ2-3, with 8 bases that match TRBD1. V was clipped by 1 base and J by 3 bases; unmatched bases: 6. The CDR3 length is 16 residues. Germline values: CDR1 MGHRA, CDR2 YSYEKL. The CDR3 spells CASSQGGTGKTDTQYF. The CDR3 DNA is TGCGCCAGCAGCCAAGGTGGGACAGGAAAGACAGATACGCAGTATTTT.

The chain combines TRBV4-1 with TRBJ2-3, with 8 bases fitting TRBD2. CDR3 length: 16 residues. Germline V CDR1 and CDR2: MGHRA, YSYEKL. V lost 1 base to trimming and J lost 4 bases; unmatched junction nucleotides: 7. The CDR3 loop is CASSQGSGSGADTQYF. CDR3 DNA sequence: TGCGCCAGCAGCCAAGGGAGCGGGAGCGGTGCAGATACGCAGTATTTT.

A single count supports this clone. V is TRBV28 and J is TRBJ1-5; a possible D gene is TRBD1 (5 bases). With 5 bases removed from V and 7 bases from J, the gap between germline ends came to 18 bases. The CDR3 is made up of 15 amino acids. Germline V gives CDR1 MDHEN, CDR2 SYDVKM. The CDR3: CASSPSGGKLQPQHF. CDR3 nucleotides: TGTGCCAGCAGTCCCTCGGGGGGGAAGTTACAGCCCCAGCATTTT.

This chain connects TRBV27 to TRBJ2-5; 11 nucleotides agree with TRBD2. CDR3 length: 15 amino acids. CDR1 is MNHEY, CDR2 SMNVEV, per germline (reference sequence). J lost 4 bases, V lost 4 bases, and 5 bases had no gene match. CDR3 DNA sequence: TGTGCCAGCAGTTATTTAGCGGGGGGGCCAGAGACCCAGTACTTC. Amino acids: CASSYLAGGPETQYF.

V and J are TRBV2 and TRBJ2-5, with D possibly being TRBD1 (6 bases). The germline V gene has CDR1 SNHLY and CDR2 FYNNEI. V was shortened by 8 bases and J by 3 bases, with 16 bases between the two germline ends. This CDR3 has 14 residues. The CDR3 loop is CASVSGGLEETQYF. The CDR3 coding sequence is TGTGCCAGCGTGAGTGGGGGCCTCGAAGAGACCCAGTACTTC.

This clone was counted a single time. The J gene is TRBJ1-2, the V gene TRBV2; D is uncertain. Between the trimmed V and J ends, which lost 2 bases and 0 bases, there was a span of 7 bases. From germline, CDR1 is SNHLY and CDR2 FYNNEI. The length of the CDR3 is 14 residues. The DNA for the CDR3 is TGTGCCAGCAGTGAAAGCCAATCTAACTATGGCTACACCTTC. Translating gives CASSESQSNYGYTF. Filled out from reference TRBV2 and TRBJ1-2, the complete variable domain reads EPEVTQTPSHQVTQMGQEVILRCVPISNHLYFYWYRQILGQKVEFLVSFYNNEISEKSEIFDDQFSVERPDGSNFTLKIRSTKLEDSAMYFCASSESQSNYGYTFGSGTRLTVV.

CDR3 coding DNA: TGTCCTCAGGGGAACACCGGGGAGCTGTTTTTT. Amino acids: CPQGNTGELFF. This chain links TRBV30 with TRBJ2-2, with D perhaps TRBD1 (5 bases). The CDR3 contains 11 residues. CDR1 and CDR2 from the germline V gene are GTSNPN and SVGIG (reference sequence).

This chain uses TRBV9 with TRBJ2-5; 9 bases are a match to TRBD2. Germline V gene data show CDR1 as SGDLS and CDR2 as YYNGEE. V gave up 2 bases and J gave up 5 bases; unmatched junction bases: 7. The CDR3 length is 15 residues. The CDR3, as DNA: TGTGCCAGCAGCGTCGCTAGCGGGATATTGGAGACCCAGTACTTC. Translation gives CASSVASGILETQYF.

The chain uses TRBV25-1 and TRBJ2-1, with D perhaps matching TRBD2 (6 bases). From germline, CDR1 is MGHDK and CDR2 SYGVNS. The CDR3 extends over 15 amino acids. V was cut by 3 bases and J by 3 bases, with 12 bases left in between. The CDR3 DNA reads as TGTGCCAGCAGTGACCCTGGGGGGTACTACAATGAGCAGTTCTTC. This translates into CASSDPGGYYNEQFF.

This chain links TRBV27 with TRBJ2-4; unclear D gene. This CDR3 has 15 residues. The V end lost 3 bases, the J end lost 3 bases, and 12 bases lay between the germline ends. Germline assignment: CDR1 MNHEY and CDR2 SMNVEV (reference sequence). Written as DNA, the CDR3 is TGTGCCAGCAGTTTTACAGTTTTTGGCAAAAACATTCAGTACTTC. Translated, it gives CASSFTVFGKNIQYF.

DNA of the CDR3: TGTGCCAGCTCACCACAGGGGATGTCTACTTCGGATGAGCAGTTCTTC. This translates into CASSPQGMSTSDEQFF. The chain joins TRBV18 to TRBJ2-1, with a possible D match to TRBD1 (5 bases). The V and J ends lost 1 base and 8 bases respectively, with 18 bases between them. Germline-derived CDR1 and CDR2 are KGHSH and LQKENI. The CDR3 totals 16 residues.

The V gene is TRBV10-2, the J gene TRBJ2-7, with 9 bases lining up with TRBD2. This CDR3 is 15 amino acids long. V trimming: 2 bases; J trimming: 3 bases; junction bases outside the gene matches: 5. The germline V gene has CDR1 WSHSY and CDR2 SAAADI. The CDR3 loop is CASSEVAGEGYEQYF. CDR3 DNA sequence: TGCGCCAGCAGTGAGGTAGCGGGAGAGGGCTACGAGCAGTACTTC.

The chain's CDR3 is CSVRTGSSYNEQFF. The CDR3 nucleotides read TGCAGCGTTCGGACAGGCAGCTCCTACAATGAGCAGTTCTTC. The chain couples TRBV29-1 to TRBJ2-1, with 7 bases identical to TRBD1. J gave up 0 bases and V 5 bases, and 4 bases lay outside the gene matches. The germline V gene encodes CDR1 SQVTM and CDR2 ANQGSEA. This CDR3 is 14 amino acids long.

V gene TRBV9 combines with J gene TRBJ2-1; no definite D call. With 2 bases removed from V and 3 bases from J, the gap between germline ends came to 9 bases. Per the germline V gene, CDR1 is SGDLS and CDR2 is YYNGEE. The CDR3 spans 14 residues. This CDR3 reads CASSVEAGYNEQFF. The CDR3 DNA sequence: TGTGCCAGCAGCGTTGAAGCAGGCTACAATGAGCAGTTCTTC.

The chain recombines TRBV5-1 with TRBJ2-5; weak D call: TRBD1 (5 bases). V dropped 0 bases and J dropped 5 bases, with 8 bases sitting between them. The CDR3 spans 13 residues. Germline V CDR1 and CDR2: SGHRS, YFSETQ. DNA for the CDR3: TGCGCCAGCAGCTTGGGGGGCGGTGAGACCCAGTACTTC. Its protein is CASSLGGGETQYF.